This passage covers 14 T cell receptor beta chains from one sample sequenced in a study of blood T cell repertoires in COVID-19. The method was immunoSEQ multiplex PCR; TCRdb's version includes in-frame clones alone and lacks a portion of them. The table lists 150,000 to 200,000 clones, around 73% of them singletons. The sample comprised PBMCs or T cells enriched from blood (not recorded which). The receptors were gathered from a woman aged 45-59 years who had recovered from COVID-19.

This clone was found many times. This rearrangement joins TRBV7-3 to TRBJ2-6, with 7 bases matching TRBD1. Trimming at V came to 4 bases and at J to 1 base, leaving 10 bases not matched to a gene. From germline, CDR1 is SGHTA and CDR2 FQGTGA. This CDR3 has 18 residues. CDR3 protein: CASSSDRVGSSGANVLTF. CDR3 coding DNA: TGTGCCAGCAGCTCCGACAGGGTAGGGAGTTCTGGGGCCAACGTCCTGACTTTC.

The chain has TRBV2 and TRBJ2-1, with D possibly TRBD1 on 5 matching bases. CDR3 length: 17 residues. Trimming stripped 6 bases from V and 5 bases from J, with 23 bases between. Germline CDR1 and CDR2: SNHLY and FYNNEI. DNA of the CDR3: TGTGCCAGCAGAGCGTCCGGTTCCCCCAGGGAAGACAATGAGCAGTTCTTC. Translated: CASRASGSPREDNEQFF.

In the case of this clone: A read error may account for a junction end that differs from germline. V usage is TRBV3-1 (or the pseudogene TRBV3-2) and J usage is TRBJ2-2; 7 nucleotides match TRBD2. The CDR3 is 15 residues long. CDR1 and CDR2 from the germline V gene are LGHDT and YNNKEL (reference sequence). Here the CDR3 reads CASSPNSGYTEELFF. Written as DNA, the CDR3 is TGTGCCAGCAGCCCCAATAGCGGGTACACCGAGGAGCTGTTTTTT.

Relative to its sample, this clone is medium-sized. CDR3 amino acids: CASSEYGGEAFF. CDR3 DNA sequence: TGTGCCAGCAGTGAATACGGAGGGGAAGCTTTCTTT. The rearrangement links TRBV25-1 to TRBJ1-1; no firm D call. CDR3 length: 12 residues. CDR1 and CDR2 (germline): MGHDK, SYGVNS. V was shortened by 0 bases and J by 8 bases, with 7 bases between the two germline ends.

The chain recombines TRBV11-3 with TRBJ2-2; 10 bases match TRBD2. The germline V gene has CDR1 SGHNT and CDR2 YENEEA. J lost 9 bases, V lost 0 bases, and 13 bases had no gene match. The CDR3 consists of 18 residues. This CDR3 reads CASSLDLVGASGSRELFF. CDR3 nucleotide sequence: TGTGCCAGCAGCTTAGATCTCGTGGGCGCTAGCGGGAGCCGGGAGCTGTTTTTT.

This chain links TRBV5-6 with TRBJ1-2; 10 nucleotides line up with TRBD1. Germline trimming cut 4 bases from V and 2 bases from J; bases unmatched to any gene: 8. The CDR3 spans 16 residues. CDR1 and CDR2 (germline): SGHDT, YYEEEE. CDR3 protein: CASSTGGQGINYGYTF. Written as DNA, the CDR3 is TGTGCCAGCAGCACAGGGGGACAGGGGATAAACTATGGCTACACCTTC.

The chain employs TRBV9 and TRBJ1-1, with D perhaps matching TRBD1 (6 bases). CDR1 and CDR2 (germline): SGDLS, YYNGEE. The CDR3 has 14 amino acids. V dropped 5 bases and J dropped 1 base, with 12 bases sitting between them. The CDR3 here is CASRPQGRNTEAFF. The CDR3 region has the DNA TGTGCCAGCAGGCCCCAGGGGAGGAACACTGAAGCTTTCTTT.

This sequence joins TRBV7-2 and TRBJ1-2; 9 bases map to TRBD1. The germline V gene has CDR1 SGHTA and CDR2 FQGNSA. V was clipped by 5 bases and J by 7 bases; unmatched bases: 5. The CDR3 covers 13 residues. In nucleotides, the CDR3 is TGTGCCAGCAGCGACAGGGGGATTTCTGGCTACACCTTC. It encodes CASSDRGISGYTF.

V is TRBV10-2 and J is TRBJ1-2; unclear D gene. Between the trimmed V and J ends, which lost 2 bases and 4 bases, there was a span of 8 bases. The CDR3 contains 13 residues. The germline V gene has CDR1 WSHSY and CDR2 SAAADI. The CDR3 DNA is TGCGCCAGCAGTGAGCCTGGGCCCTATGGCTACACCTTC. It encodes CASSEPGPYGYTF.

The rearrangement uses TRBV7-8 and TRBJ1-2; D remains ambiguous. This CDR3 comprises 15 residues. Germline assignment: CDR1 SGHVS and CDR2 FQNEAQ. Trimming took 5 bases from V and 8 from J, leaving 21 bases between them. The CDR3 spells CASSAMRRTGGGYTF. Written as DNA, the CDR3 is TGTGCCAGCAGCGCTATGCGACGGACCGGAGGGGGCTACACCTTC.

This chain links TRBV7-2 with TRBJ2-1, with a tentative D call TRBD2 (6 bases). From germline, CDR1 is SGHTA and CDR2 FQGNSA. The length of the CDR3 is 14 residues. Trimming cost V 7 bases and J 8 bases, with 18 bases left between them. CDR3 nucleotides: TGTGCCAGCATCCGGACGATAGCGGTCTATGAGCAGTTCTTC. Amino acids: CASIRTIAVYEQFF.

CDR3 sequence reads: CASSPRRDSYNEQFF. The DNA of the CDR3 is TGTGCCAGCAGCCCCCGTCGGGACTCCTACAATGAGCAGTTCTTC. The rearrangement joins TRBV12-1 to TRBJ2-1; TRBD2, the table's D call, lacks a check against the DNA. TRBV12-1 counts as a pseudogene. The CDR3 spans 15 residues.

The chain carries TRBV10-3 and TRBJ1-4; D not certain. Germline V gene lookup returns CDR1 ENHRY and CDR2 SYGVKD. V lost 0 bases and J 8 bases, leaving 4 bases between the germline ends. There are 12 residues in the CDR3. The CDR3 region has the DNA TGTGCCATCAGTGAGTCGAGAGAAAAACTGTTTTTT. Protein sequence: CAISESREKLFF.

Of note for this clone: Its ends do not fully match the called genes, so a read error is possible. The chain has TRBV7-6 and TRBJ2-1; D might be TRBD2 (6 bases). Germline V lookup: CDR1 SGHVS, CDR2 FNYEAQ. This CDR3 contains 13 residues. CDR3 region: CVSSWGLDNEQFF. DNA of the CDR3: TGTGTCAGCAGCTGGGGACTGGACAATGAGCAGTTCTTC.